The clone carrying this TCR beta chain appeared a few times. Its cognate antigen is unknown. This sample is drawn from a study of early T cells in non-severe SARS-CoV-2 infection. Whole-study context: The study sequenced bulk RNA from unsorted whole blood, with chains unpaired.

Study results and limitations: Lookups in VDJdb leaned toward anti-spike CD8 responses and missed private and CD4 specificities.

Unique molecular identifiers were added to individual cDNA molecules. Via MiXCR, TCRdb re-called the 5' RACE reads, giving one row per CDR3 protein. The sample has more than 60,000 distinct CDR3 sequences; around 4.6% are singletons. Trimming cost V 5 bases and J 3 bases, with 10 bases left between them. Germline CDR1 reads SQVTM; CDR2 reads ANQGSEA. The CDR3 consists of 13 residues. This receptor was identified in an adult who was a healthcare worker with PCR-confirmed SARS-CoV-2 infection or an uninfected control (not recorded which). The rearrangement joins TRBV29-1 to TRBJ2-2, with D tentatively TRBD2 (5 bases). Sequencing input: whole blood. CDR3 residues: CSVRGPYTGELFF. The CDR3 DNA is TGCAGCGTTAGAGGGCCTTACACCGGGGAGCTGTTTTTT.